What follows are 11 T cell receptor beta chains derived from one specimen sequenced in a study of blood T cell repertoires in COVID-19. The assay was immunoSEQ multiplex PCR, and TCRdb's table has in-frame clones only and misses some. Of tens of thousands of clones in the sample, 88% were seen once. The sample was peripheral blood. The receptor source for this set is a man aged 50 to 60 with active COVID-19.

This clone has just one count. The chain recombines TRBV29-1 with TRBJ2-7; D is ambiguous. The CDR3 consists of 13 residues. CDR1 SQVTM and CDR2 ANQGSEA come from the germline V gene. Trimming cost V 4 bases and J 6 bases, with 16 bases left between them. CDR3 loop: CSVVPEVGSEQYF. CDR3 DNA sequence: TGCAGCGTTGTGCCAGAGGTTGGAAGCGAGCAGTACTTC.

The chain recombines TRBV5-4 with TRBJ1-6; 10 positions agree with TRBD1. CDR1 is SGHNT and CDR2 is YYREEE in the germline V gene (reference sequence). Trimming took 0 bases from V and 9 from J; bases not matched to a gene: 3. The CDR3 spans 15 residues. CDR3 region: CASSLAGTGVSPLHF. The DNA of the CDR3 is TGTGCCAGCAGCTTGGCCGGGACAGGGGTTTCACCCCTCCACTTT. The whole variable domain, filled in from reference TRBV5-4 and TRBJ1-6, reads ETGVTQSPTHLIKTRGQQVTLRCSSQSGHNTVSWYQQALGQGPQFIFQYYREEENGRGNFPPRFSGLQFPNYSSELNVNALELDDSALYLCASSLAGTGVSPLHFGNGTRLTVT.

Here the CDR3 reads CASSLVAGGPQHF. The DNA of the CDR3 is TGTGCCAGCAGCTTAGTGGCGGGCGGGCCCCAGCATTTT. This chain joins TRBV7-2 and TRBJ1-5; no clear D. The V gene's germline CDR1 is SGHTA and CDR2 FQGNSA. Trimming shortened V by 1 base and J by 9 bases, and 10 bases separated the two germline ends. The CDR3 is 13 residues long.

This rearrangement joins TRBV2 to TRBJ1-2, with D tentatively TRBD1 (6 bases). This CDR3 contains 13 residues. Trimming took 6 bases from V and 4 from J, leaving 12 bases between them. The germline gives CDR1 SNHLY, CDR2 FYNNEI. The CDR3 DNA follows: TGTGCCAGCAGGGGCCAGGGGATCTATGGCTACACCTTC. Residues: CASRGQGIYGYTF.

The chain carries TRBV5-4 and TRBJ1-1; 7 nucleotides agree with TRBD1. The CDR3 is 14 amino acids. Germline lookup yields CDR1 SGHNT and CDR2 YYREEE (reference sequence). V lost 4 bases and J lost 3; bases outside the gene matches: 6. The CDR3 sequence is CASSPKGQDTEAFF. The CDR3 bases are TGTGCCAGCAGCCCAAAAGGACAGGACACTGAAGCTTTCTTT.

This chain uses TRBV11-2 with TRBJ1-2, with 7 bases fitting TRBD1. The V and J ends lost 1 base and 4 bases, in that order; junction bases with no gene match: 3. The germline V gene has CDR1 SGHAT and CDR2 FQNNGV. The CDR3 is 14 residues long. The CDR3 sequence is CASSLGPGGYGYTF. CDR3 nucleotides: TGTGCCAGCAGCTTAGGTCCAGGGGGCTATGGCTACACCTTC.

This chain joins TRBV3-1 (or the pseudogene TRBV3-2) and TRBJ2-1, with D possibly being TRBD1 (5 bases). Trimming shortened V by 4 bases and J by 1 base, and 11 bases separated the two germline ends. This CDR3 spans 15 amino acids. CDR1 LGHDT and CDR2 YNNKEL come from the germline V gene (reference sequence). CDR3 sequence (DNA): TGTGCCAGCAGCCGAGATGGGGCGTCCTACAATGAGCAGTTCTTC. It is translated as CASSRDGASYNEQFF.

Note on this clone: The junction shows a germline mismatch at one end, possibly a read error. The chain couples TRBV6-5 to TRBJ2-5; no definite D call. The CDR3 has 11 amino acids. Germline assignment: CDR1 MNHEY and CDR2 SVGAGI. CDR3 nucleotides: TGTGCCAGCATTTACAGAACAACCCAGTACTTC. Its protein product is CASIYRTTQYF.

The V and J genes are TRBV5-1 and TRBJ1-1, with a possible D match to TRBD1 (6 bases). Trimming shortened V by 6 bases and J by 4 bases, and 16 bases separated the two germline ends. The CDR3 sequence is 14 residues long. Germline V gene lookup returns CDR1 SGHRS and CDR2 YFSETQ. The CDR3 here is CASTSLDSTTEAFF. The CDR3 coding sequence is TGCGCCAGCACCTCCCTGGACAGCACCACTGAAGCTTTCTTT.

The genes are TRBV24-1 and TRBJ1-1, with 8 positions matching TRBD1. The CDR3 has 15 residues. J gave up 6 bases and V 0 bases, and 5 bases lay outside the gene matches. In germline, CDR1 is KGHDR, CDR2 SFDVKD. The CDR3 region has the DNA TGTGCCACCAGTGATTTGGGACAGGGTAGCGCTGAAGCTTTCTTT. It is translated as CATSDLGQGSAEAFF.

This chain links TRBV19 with TRBJ1-2; D remains unclear. Germline-derived CDR1 and CDR2 are LNHDA and SQIVND (reference sequence). Deletions cut 3 bases from V and 2 bases from J, with 7 bases between. The CDR3 extends over 13 amino acids. The CDR3 spells CASSIRSNYGYTF. CDR3 bases: TGTGCCAGTAGTATTCGAAGCAACTATGGCTACACCTTC.